Below, 15 T cell receptor beta chains from the same sample are listed, as sequenced in a study of shared clonotypes between healthy human individuals. TCRdb's copy holds only in-frame clones and misses some; the assay was immunoSEQ multiplex PCR. The sample contains roughly 400,000 clones, 96% of which appear only once. The sample taken for sequencing was memory CD8+ T cells sorted from blood. The subset denotes: CD45RO+ cells pooled with CCR7-negative TemRA cells. Receptors were obtained from a man aged 30 to 45 in good health.

V usage is TRBV4-1 and J usage is TRBJ1-1; D may be TRBD1 (6 bases). Germline values: CDR1 MGHRA, CDR2 YSYEKL. This CDR3 region has 17 residues. Trimming removed 4 bases from V and 1 base from J, with 19 bases in between. The CDR3 DNA reads TGCGCCAGCAGCCGCCCGACCCCGGGCAGGGGGAACACTGAAGCTTTCTTT. Protein: CASSRPTPGRGNTEAFF.

This chain connects TRBV11-3 to TRBJ1-5, with 8 bases aligning to TRBD1. Germline V gene sequence: CDR1 SGHNT, CDR2 YENEEA. The CDR3 is made up of 18 amino acids. J gave up 0 bases and V 11 bases, and 18 bases lay outside the gene matches. The chain's CDR3 is CADSFDLKTGDSNQPQHF. The CDR3 DNA follows: TGTGCCGATTCCTTCGACCTTAAGACAGGGGATAGCAATCAGCCCCAGCATTTT.

The V and J genes are TRBV9 and TRBJ1-1; D uncertain. The V end was cut by 6 bases, the J end by 5 bases, with 8 bases between. The germline V gene encodes CDR1 SGDLS and CDR2 YYNGEE. This CDR3 is built from 11 residues. Here the CDR3 reads CASNLQTEAFF. The CDR3 bases are TGTGCCAGCAATTTGCAAACTGAAGCTTTCTTT.

Note on this clone: The same CDR3 can be traced to other DNA sequences in this sample. This rearrangement joins TRBV2 to TRBJ2-5; no clear D gene. Trimming stripped 6 bases from V and 5 bases from J, with 4 bases between. Germline assignment: CDR1 SNHLY and CDR2 FYNNEI. The CDR3 runs to 10 residues. CDR3 region: CASREETQYF. In DNA form, the CDR3 reads TGTGCCAGCAGGGAGGAGACCCAGTACTTC.

This chain links TRBV7-9 with TRBJ2-1, with D possibly TRBD1 on 6 matching bases. The ends were cut back, 0 bases at V and 7 bases at J, with 19 bases in the middle. This CDR3 is 17 amino acids long. Germline CDR1 reads SEHNR; CDR2 reads FQNEAQ (reference sequence). CDR3 sequence: CASSLAGGSWFGNEQFF. For the CDR3, the DNA is TGTGCCAGCAGCTTAGCTGGGGGCTCCTGGTTCGGGAATGAGCAGTTCTTC.

The chain carries TRBV6-5 and TRBJ1-4; 8 bases match TRBD1. The CDR3 sequence is 14 residues long. The trim removed 6 bases at V and 0 bases at J, leaving 0 bases unmatched. Germline lookup yields CDR1 MNHEY and CDR2 SVGAGI. The CDR3 bases are TGTGCCAGCAGACAGGGGGCAACTAATGAAAAACTGTTTTTT. Translating gives CASRQGATNEKLFF.

The chain links TRBV7-9 to TRBJ2-7, with D possibly matching TRBD1 (6 bases). The CDR3 sequence is 13 residues long. Per germline, CDR1 SEHNR and CDR2 FQNEAQ (reference sequence). The germline V and J ends were trimmed by 5 bases and 2 bases, with 10 bases remaining between them. CDR3 loop: CASSTGQTYEQYF. In nucleotides, the CDR3 is TGTGCCAGCAGCACTGGACAGACCTACGAGCAGTACTTC.

In its sample, this clone was seen once. Other nucleotide sequences from this sample produce the same CDR3. Written as DNA, the CDR3 is TGTGCCAGCAGTCTCGCGGGCGGCTATGGCTACACCTTC. Residues: CASSLAGGYGYTF. V usage is TRBV28 and J usage is TRBJ1-2, with no clear D. The CDR3 is 13 residues long. In germline, CDR1 is MDHEN, CDR2 SYDVKM. Trimming removed 5 bases from V and 4 bases from J, with 11 bases in between.

This rearrangement joins TRBV11-2 to TRBJ1-2; D is possibly TRBD1 (6 bases). With 4 bases removed from V and 0 bases from J, the gap between germline ends came to 6 bases. CDR1 and CDR2 from the germline V gene are SGHAT and FQNNGV. This CDR3 comprises 13 residues. In DNA form, the CDR3 reads TGTGCCAGCAGCTACAGGGCTAACTATGGCTACACCTTC. Translating gives CASSYRANYGYTF.

V is TRBV11-2 and J is TRBJ2-5, with D perhaps matching TRBD2 (6 bases). V lost 6 bases and J 5 bases, leaving 13 bases between the germline ends. CDR3 length: 13 amino acids. The germline V gene encodes CDR1 SGHAT and CDR2 FQNNGV. The CDR3 DNA reads TGTGCCAGCAGTTTCGGCCGGGAGGAGACCCAGTACTTC. Its translation is CASSFGREETQYF.

This rearrangement joins TRBV28 to TRBJ2-2; 9 bases align to TRBD2. The CDR3 consists of 14 residues. Unmatched junction bases numbered 2, after V lost 4 bases and J lost 5 bases. Looked up from germline, CDR1 is MDHEN and CDR2 is SYDVKM. The CDR3 spells CASSSLAGTGELFF. CDR3 coding DNA: TGTGCCAGCAGTTCCCTAGCGGGGACCGGGGAGCTGTTTTTT.

The V and J genes are TRBV5-1 and TRBJ2-3; no definite D call. Looked up from germline, CDR1 is SGHRS and CDR2 is YFSETQ. The V end was cut by 5 bases, the J end by 2 bases, with 12 bases between. The CDR3 totals 14 residues. CDR3 sequence: CASRSRAYTDTQYF. CDR3 nucleotides: TGCGCCAGCAGATCTAGGGCCTACACAGATACGCAGTATTTT.

The rearrangement links TRBV21-1 to TRBJ2-1; the D call of TRBD1 is as the table states it, not checked on the DNA. TRBV21-1 is a pseudogene segment. The CDR3 length is 18 residues. CDR3 amino acids: CASSKEGITGSSYNEQFF. The CDR3 DNA is TGTGCCAGCAGCAAAGAGGGGATAACAGGGAGCTCCTACAATGAGCAGTTCTTC.

The chain carries TRBV28 and TRBJ1-2; possible D gene TRBD1, 5 bases. Germline V gives CDR1 MDHEN, CDR2 SYDVKM. V was pared by 1 base and J by 8 bases, with 14 bases between. CDR3 length: 14 amino acids. Written as DNA, the CDR3 is TGTGCCAGCAGTTTATTTAGCGGGGCTTACGGCTACACCTTC. Translating gives CASSLFSGAYGYTF.

This clone was seen just once. V gene TRBV9 combines with J gene TRBJ2-3; D is unclear. The germline V gene encodes CDR1 SGDLS and CDR2 YYNGEE. This CDR3 region has 15 residues. Between the trimmed V and J ends, which lost 3 bases and 2 bases, there was a span of 13 bases. CDR3 in DNA: TGTGCCAGCAGCGCAGAGAGGATCCACACAGATACGCAGTATTTT. It yields the protein CASSAERIHTDTQYF.